The subject of this entry is one T cell receptor beta chain. This record belongs to a study of siplizumab effects on memory and regulatory T cells. The protocol was immunoSEQ multiplex PCR, while the TCRdb copy is restricted to in-frame clones and leaves out a portion. This table holds tens of thousands of clones, just over 90% found once. Germline values: CDR1 SGHVS, CDR2 FNYEAQ. This CDR3 is 15 amino acids long. The V and J ends lost 1 base and 10 bases, in that order; junction bases with no gene match: 8. What was sequenced was CD8+ T cells sorted from blood. This receptor was taken from a human donor in good health. The chain is built from TRBV7-6 and TRBJ2-1; 9 bases align to TRBD2. The CDR3 region has the DNA TGTGCCAGCAGCTTAGGCGGGAGGGGTATAGTCGAGCAGTTCTTC. Its protein is CASSLGGRGIVEQFF.